This T cell receptor (beta chain) was profiled in a study of blood T cell repertoires in COVID-19. Study details: There were acute and convalescent COVID-19 samples, and they came from the United States, Italy and Spain.

Method: immunoSEQ multiplex PCR; TCRdb's copy keeps in-frame clones and lacks some. Counted here are over 100,000 clones, approximately 90% occurring once; the ten biggest clones make up under 4.5%. One Seattle source followed patients from active infection through their disease course. The table lists this clone with a count of one. V lost 8 bases and J 1 base, leaving 8 bases between the germline ends. Germline assignment: CDR1 ENHRY and CDR2 SYGVKD. The CDR3 extends over 12 amino acids. This chain joins TRBV10-3 and TRBJ1-1; D might be TRBD1 (6 bases). The TCR originated in a man aged 55 to 70 with COVID-19, enrolled during active disease. Sequencing was done on a sample of peripheral blood. As DNA, the CDR3 is TGTGCCATCCAGGGGTCGAACACTGAAGCTTTCTTT. Translation gives CAIQGSNTEAFF.